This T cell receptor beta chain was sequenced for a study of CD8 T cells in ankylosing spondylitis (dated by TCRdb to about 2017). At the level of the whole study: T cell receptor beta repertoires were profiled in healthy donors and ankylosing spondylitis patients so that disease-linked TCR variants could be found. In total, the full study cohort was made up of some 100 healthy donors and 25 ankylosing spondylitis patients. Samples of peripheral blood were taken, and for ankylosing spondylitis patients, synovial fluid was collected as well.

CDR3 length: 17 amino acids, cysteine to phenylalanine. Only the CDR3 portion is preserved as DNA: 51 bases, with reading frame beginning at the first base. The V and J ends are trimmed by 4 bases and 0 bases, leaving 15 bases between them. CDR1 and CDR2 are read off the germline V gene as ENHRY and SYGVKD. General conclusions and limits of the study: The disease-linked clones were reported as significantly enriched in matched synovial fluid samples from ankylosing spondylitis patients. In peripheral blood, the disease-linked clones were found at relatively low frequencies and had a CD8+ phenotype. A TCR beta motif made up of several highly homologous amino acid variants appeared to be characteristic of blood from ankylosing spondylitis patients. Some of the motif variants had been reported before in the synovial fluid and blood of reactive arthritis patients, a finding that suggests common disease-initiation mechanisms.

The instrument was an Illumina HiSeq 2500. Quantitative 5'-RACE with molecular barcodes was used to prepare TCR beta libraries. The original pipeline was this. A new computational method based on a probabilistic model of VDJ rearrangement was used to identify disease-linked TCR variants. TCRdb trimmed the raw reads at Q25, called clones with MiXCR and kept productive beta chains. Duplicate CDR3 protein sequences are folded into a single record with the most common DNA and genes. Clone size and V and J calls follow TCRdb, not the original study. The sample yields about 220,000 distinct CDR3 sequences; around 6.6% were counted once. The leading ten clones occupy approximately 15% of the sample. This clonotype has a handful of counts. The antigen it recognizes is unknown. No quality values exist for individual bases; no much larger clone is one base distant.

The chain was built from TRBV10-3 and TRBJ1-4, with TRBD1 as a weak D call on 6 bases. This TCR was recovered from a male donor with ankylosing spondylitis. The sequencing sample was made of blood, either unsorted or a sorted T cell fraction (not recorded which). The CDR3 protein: CAISATGPHSTNEKLFF. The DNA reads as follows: TGTGCCATCAGTGCCACAGGGCCTCACTCAACTAATGAAAAACTGTTTTTT.